This TCR beta chain was retrieved from a study of vaccination and CD4 T cells after COVID-19. The CDR3 loop spans 17 amino acids. Trimming cost V 2 bases and J 1 base; bases outside gene matches: 9. From germline, CDR1 is MNHEY and CDR2 SMNVEV (reference sequence). TCRdb independently ran MiXCR on the PCR reads; one entry per CDR3 protein. The sample shows roughly 14,000 distinct CDR3 sequences, roughly 65% of them seen only once. This chain joins TRBV27 and TRBJ1-1; 8 bases fit TRBD1. The sample here was CD4+ T cells from blood, taken after SARS-CoV-2 vaccination. The receptor's source is a human donor who had recovered from COVID-19. The CDR3 coding sequence is TGTGCCAGCAGTTTACAGGGGGCGGGGGGGAAGAACACTGAAGCTTTCTTT. It codes for CASSLQGAGGKNTEAFF.